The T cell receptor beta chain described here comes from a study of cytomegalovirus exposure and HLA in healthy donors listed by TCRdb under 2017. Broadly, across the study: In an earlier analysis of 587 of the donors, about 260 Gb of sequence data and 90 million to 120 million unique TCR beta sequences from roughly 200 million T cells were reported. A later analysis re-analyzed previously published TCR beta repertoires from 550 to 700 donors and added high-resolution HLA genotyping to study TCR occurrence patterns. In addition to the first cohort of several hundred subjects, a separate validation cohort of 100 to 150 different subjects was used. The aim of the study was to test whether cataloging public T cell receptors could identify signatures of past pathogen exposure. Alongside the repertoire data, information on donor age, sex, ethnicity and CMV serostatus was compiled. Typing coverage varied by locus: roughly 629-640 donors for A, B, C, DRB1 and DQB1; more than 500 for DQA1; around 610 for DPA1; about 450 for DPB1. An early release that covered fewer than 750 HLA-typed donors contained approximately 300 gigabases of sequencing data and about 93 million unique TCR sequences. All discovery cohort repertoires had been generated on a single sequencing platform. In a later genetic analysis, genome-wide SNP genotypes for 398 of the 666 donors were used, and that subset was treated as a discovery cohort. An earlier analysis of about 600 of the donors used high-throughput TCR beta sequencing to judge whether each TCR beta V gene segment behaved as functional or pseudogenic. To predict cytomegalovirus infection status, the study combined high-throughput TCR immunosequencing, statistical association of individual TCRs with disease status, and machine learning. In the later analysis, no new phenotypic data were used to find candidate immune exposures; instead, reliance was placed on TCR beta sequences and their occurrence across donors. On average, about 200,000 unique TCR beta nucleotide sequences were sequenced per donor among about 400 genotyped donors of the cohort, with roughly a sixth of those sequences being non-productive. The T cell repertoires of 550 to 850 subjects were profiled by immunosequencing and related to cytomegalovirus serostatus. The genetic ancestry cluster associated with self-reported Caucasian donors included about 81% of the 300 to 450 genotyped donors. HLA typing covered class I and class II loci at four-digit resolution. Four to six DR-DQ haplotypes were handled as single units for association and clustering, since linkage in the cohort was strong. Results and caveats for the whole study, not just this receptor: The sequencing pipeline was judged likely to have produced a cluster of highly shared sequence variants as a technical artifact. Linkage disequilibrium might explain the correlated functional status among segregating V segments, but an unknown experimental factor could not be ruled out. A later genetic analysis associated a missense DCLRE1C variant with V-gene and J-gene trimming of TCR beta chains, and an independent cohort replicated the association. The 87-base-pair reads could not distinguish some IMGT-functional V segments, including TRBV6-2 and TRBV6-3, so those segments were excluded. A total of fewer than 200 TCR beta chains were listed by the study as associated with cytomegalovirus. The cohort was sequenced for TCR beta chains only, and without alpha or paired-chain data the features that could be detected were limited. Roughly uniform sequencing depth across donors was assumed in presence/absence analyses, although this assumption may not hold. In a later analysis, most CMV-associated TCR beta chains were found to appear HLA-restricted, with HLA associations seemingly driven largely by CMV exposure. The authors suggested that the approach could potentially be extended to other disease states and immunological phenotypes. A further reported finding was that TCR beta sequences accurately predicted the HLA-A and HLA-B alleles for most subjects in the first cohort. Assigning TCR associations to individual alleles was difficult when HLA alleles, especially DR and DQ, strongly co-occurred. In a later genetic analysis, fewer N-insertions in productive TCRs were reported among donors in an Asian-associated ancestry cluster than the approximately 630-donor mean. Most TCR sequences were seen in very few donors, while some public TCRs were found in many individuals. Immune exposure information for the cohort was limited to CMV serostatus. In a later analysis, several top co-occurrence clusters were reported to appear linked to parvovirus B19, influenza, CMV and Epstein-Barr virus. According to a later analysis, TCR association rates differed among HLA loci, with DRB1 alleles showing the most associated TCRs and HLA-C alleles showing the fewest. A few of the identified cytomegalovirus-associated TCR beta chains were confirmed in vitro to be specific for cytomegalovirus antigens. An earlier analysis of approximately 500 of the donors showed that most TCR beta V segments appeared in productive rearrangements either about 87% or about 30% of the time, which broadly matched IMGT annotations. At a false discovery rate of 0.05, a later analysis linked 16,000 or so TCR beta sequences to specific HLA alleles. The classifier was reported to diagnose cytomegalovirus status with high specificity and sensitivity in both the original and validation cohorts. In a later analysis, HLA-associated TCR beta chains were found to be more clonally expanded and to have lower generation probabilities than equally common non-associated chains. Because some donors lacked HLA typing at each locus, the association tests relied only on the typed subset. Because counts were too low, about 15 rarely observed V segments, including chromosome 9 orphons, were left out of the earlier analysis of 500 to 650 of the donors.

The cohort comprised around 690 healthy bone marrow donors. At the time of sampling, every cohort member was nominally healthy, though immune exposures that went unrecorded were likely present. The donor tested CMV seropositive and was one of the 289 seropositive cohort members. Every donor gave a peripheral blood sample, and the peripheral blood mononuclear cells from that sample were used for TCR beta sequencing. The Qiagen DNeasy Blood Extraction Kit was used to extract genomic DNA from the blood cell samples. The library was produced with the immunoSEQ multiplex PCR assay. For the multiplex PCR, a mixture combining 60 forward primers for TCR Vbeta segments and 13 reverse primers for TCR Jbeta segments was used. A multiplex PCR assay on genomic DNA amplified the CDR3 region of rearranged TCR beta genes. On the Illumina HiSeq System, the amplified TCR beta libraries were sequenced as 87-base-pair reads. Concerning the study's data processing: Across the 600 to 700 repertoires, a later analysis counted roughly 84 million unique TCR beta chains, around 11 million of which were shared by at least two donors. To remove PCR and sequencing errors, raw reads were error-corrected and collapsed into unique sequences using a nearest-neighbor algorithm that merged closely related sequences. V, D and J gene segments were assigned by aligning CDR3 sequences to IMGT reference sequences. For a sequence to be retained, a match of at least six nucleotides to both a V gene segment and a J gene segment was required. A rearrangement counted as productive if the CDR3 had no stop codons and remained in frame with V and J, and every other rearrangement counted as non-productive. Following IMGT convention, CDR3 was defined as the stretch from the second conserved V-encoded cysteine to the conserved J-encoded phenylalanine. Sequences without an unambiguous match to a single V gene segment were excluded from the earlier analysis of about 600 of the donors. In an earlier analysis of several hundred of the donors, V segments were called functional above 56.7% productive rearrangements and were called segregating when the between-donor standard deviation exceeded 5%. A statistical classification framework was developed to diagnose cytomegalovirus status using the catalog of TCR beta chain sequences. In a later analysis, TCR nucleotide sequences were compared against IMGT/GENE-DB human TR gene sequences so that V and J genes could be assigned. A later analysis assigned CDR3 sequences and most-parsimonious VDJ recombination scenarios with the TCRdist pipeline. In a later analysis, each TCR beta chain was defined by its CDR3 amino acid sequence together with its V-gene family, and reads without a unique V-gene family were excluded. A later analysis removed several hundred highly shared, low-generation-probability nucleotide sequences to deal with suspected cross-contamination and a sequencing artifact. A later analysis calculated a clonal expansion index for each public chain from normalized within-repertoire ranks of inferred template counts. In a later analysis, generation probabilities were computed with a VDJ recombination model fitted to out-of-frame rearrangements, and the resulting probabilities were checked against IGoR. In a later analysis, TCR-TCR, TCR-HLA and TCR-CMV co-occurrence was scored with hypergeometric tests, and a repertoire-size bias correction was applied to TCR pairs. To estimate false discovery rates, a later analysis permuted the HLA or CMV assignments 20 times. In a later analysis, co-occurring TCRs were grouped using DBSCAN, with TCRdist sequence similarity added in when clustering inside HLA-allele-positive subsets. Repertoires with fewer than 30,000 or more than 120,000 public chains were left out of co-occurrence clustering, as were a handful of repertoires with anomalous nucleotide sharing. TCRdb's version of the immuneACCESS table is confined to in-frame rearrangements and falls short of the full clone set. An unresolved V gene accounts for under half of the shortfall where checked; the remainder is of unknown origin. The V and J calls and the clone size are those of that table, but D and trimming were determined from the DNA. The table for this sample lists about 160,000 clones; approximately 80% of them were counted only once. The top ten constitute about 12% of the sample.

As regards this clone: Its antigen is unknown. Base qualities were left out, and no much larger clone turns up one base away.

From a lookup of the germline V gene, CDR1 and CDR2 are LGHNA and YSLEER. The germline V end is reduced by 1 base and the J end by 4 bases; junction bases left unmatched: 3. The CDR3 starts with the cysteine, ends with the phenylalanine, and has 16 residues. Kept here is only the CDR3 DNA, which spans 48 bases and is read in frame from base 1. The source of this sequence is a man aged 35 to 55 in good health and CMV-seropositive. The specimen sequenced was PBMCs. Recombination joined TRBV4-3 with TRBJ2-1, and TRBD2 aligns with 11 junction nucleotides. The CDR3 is CASSQGGTSGYNEQFF. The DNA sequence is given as TGCGCCAGCAGCCAAGGGGGGACTAGCGGTTACAATGAGCAGTTCTTC.